A single sample is the source of the 24 T cell receptor beta chains below, sequenced in a study of human T cells and chemical hapten exposure. One entry per CDR3 protein, called by TCRdb with MiXCR from the RACE reads. Of 95,000 to 100,000 distinct CDR3 sequences in the sample, 9.5% to 15% are singletons; the top ten hold over 2%. Noted time point: patch test 1, 2 weeks after DPC sensitization. Treatment denoted: therapeutic diphenylcyclopropenone sensitization with weekly scalp DPC. The specimen was whole blood, collected in connection with sensitization to the hapten diphenylcyclopropenone (DPC). Receptor source: a woman aged 40 to 49 with alopecia areata. Some clones in this sample may be carry-over from other donors' samples.

The genes are TRBV9 and TRBJ2-7; TRBD2 matches at 10 bases. The length of the CDR3 is 15 residues. V shed 0 bases, J shed 7 bases, and the junction held 7 bases outside the gene matches. The germline gives CDR1 SGDLS, CDR2 YYNGEE. In DNA form, the CDR3 reads TGTGCCAGCAGCGTAGGCTCGCTAGCGGGAGAGGAGCAGTACTTC. Protein: CASSVGSLAGEEQYF.

In its sample, this clonotype was seen many times. The J gene is TRBJ2-1, the V gene TRBV6-2 or TRBV6-3; 16 positions agree with TRBD2. V trimming: 8 bases; J trimming: 3 bases; junction bases outside the gene matches: 7. The CDR3 has 17 residues. The germline gives CDR1 MNHEY, CDR2 SVGEGT. CDR3 nucleotides: TGTGCCAGCTCCGGGACTAGCGGGAGGGCCGTCTACAATGAGCAGTTCTTC. Translated, it gives CASSGTSGRAVYNEQFF.

The J gene is TRBJ2-3, the V gene TRBV5-6; D not resolved. The CDR3 covers 14 residues. Trimming left V 0 bases short and J 4 bases short, with 9 bases between. CDR1 SGHDT and CDR2 YYEEEE come from the germline V gene. The CDR3: CASSLVRAADTQYF. For the CDR3, the DNA is TGTGCCAGCAGCTTGGTTAGGGCCGCAGATACGCAGTATTTT.

The sample holds a few counts of this clonotype. The chain carries TRBV19 and TRBJ1-5; D gene ambiguous. Germline assignment: CDR1 LNHDA and CDR2 SQIVND (reference sequence). The V and J ends lost 5 bases and 2 bases respectively, with 10 bases between them. The CDR3 contains 14 residues. In DNA form, the CDR3 reads TGTGCCAGTAGTGGCCCGAGGGGCAATCAGCCCCAGCATTTT. Translation gives CASSGPRGNQPQHF.

This clonotype was detected a few times. The chain employs TRBV27 and TRBJ2-1; D possibly corresponds to TRBD2 (7 bases). Trimming removed 4 bases from V and 11 bases from J, with 12 bases in between. The CDR3 runs 12 residues. The germline V gene encodes CDR1 MNHEY and CDR2 SMNVEV (reference sequence). The CDR3 DNA reads TGTGCCAGCAGTTCGCTGGGGGGGCAGCAGTTCTTC. Its translation is CASSSLGGQQFF.

The chain joins TRBV30 to TRBJ1-5, with 7 nucleotides matching TRBD1. Germline CDR1 reads GTSNPN; CDR2 reads SVGIG (reference sequence). The CDR3 spans 14 residues. V lost 3 bases and J lost 3; bases outside the gene matches: 5. CDR3 residues: CAWSAGGNNQPQHF. The DNA of the CDR3 is TGTGCCTGGAGCGCAGGGGGGAACAATCAGCCCCAGCATTTT.

The genes are TRBV3-1 and TRBJ2-3; 11 bases are shared with TRBD2. The CDR3 loop spans 15 amino acids. CDR1 is LGHDT, CDR2 YNNKEL, per germline (reference sequence). V lost 2 bases, J lost 5 bases, and 3 bases stayed unmatched. CDR3 DNA: TGTGCCAGCAGCCAATTAGCGGGAGGGCTAGATACGCAGTATTTT. Its protein is CASSQLAGGLDTQYF.

In its sample, this clonotype was seen many times. V is TRBV5-1 and J is TRBJ1-2; no clear D gene. CDR1 and CDR2 (germline): SGHRS, YFSETQ. The CDR3 has 16 amino acids. Deletions cut 0 bases from V and 5 bases from J, with 17 bases between. CDR3 bases: TGCGCCAGCAGCTTGGACACTACCGGTGGCCGATATGGCTACACCTTC. It specifies CASSLDTTGGRYGYTF.

The chain is built from TRBV7-9 and TRBJ2-7; no clear D gene. The CDR3 covers 13 residues. Germline lookup yields CDR1 SEHNR and CDR2 FQNEAQ (reference sequence). Trimming removed 4 bases from V and 6 bases from J, with 13 bases in between. CDR3 residues: CASSSPPLPEQYF. The CDR3, as DNA: TGTGCCAGCAGCTCCCCTCCCCTCCCCGAGCAGTACTTC.

This clonotype has only a few counts. This chain connects TRBV20-1 to TRBJ2-1; D is ambiguous. V was clipped by 6 bases and J by 8 bases, with 14 bases between them. The germline V gene encodes CDR1 DFQATT and CDR2 SNEGSKA (reference sequence). The CDR3 sequence is 12 residues long. The CDR3 reads CSAPLRGDEQFF. Written as DNA, the CDR3 is TGCAGTGCCCCGCTTAGAGGCGATGAGCAGTTCTTC.

This clonotype was seen many times. V gene TRBV5-1 combines with J gene TRBJ2-2; TRBD2 agrees at 12 bases. This CDR3 contains 18 residues. J lost 3 bases, V lost 1 base, and 7 bases had no gene match. CDR1 is SGHRS, CDR2 YFSETQ, per germline. The CDR3: CASSLWTSGTADTGELFF. In nucleotides, the CDR3 is TGCGCCAGCAGCTTGTGGACTAGCGGGACCGCGGACACCGGGGAGCTGTTTTTT. Based on the CDR3 plus reference TRBV5-1 and TRBJ2-2, the full variable domain is KAGVTQTPRYLIKTRGQQVTLSCSPISGHRSVSWYQQTPGQGLQFLFEYFSETQRNKGNFPGRFSGRQFSNSRSEMNVSTLELGDSALYLCASSLWTSGTADTGELFFGEGSRLTVL.

The chain links TRBV5-4 to TRBJ1-2; no clear D gene. The CDR3 extends over 13 amino acids. CDR1 and CDR2 (germline): SGHNT, YYREEE (reference sequence). V dropped 1 base and J dropped 4 bases, with 8 bases sitting between them. CDR3 bases: TGTGCCAGCAGCTTGTCGGTGATCTATGGCTACACCTTC. Amino acids: CASSLSVIYGYTF.

This clonotype showed up many times. The V gene is TRBV10-3, the J gene TRBJ2-5, with D perhaps assigned TRBD1 or TRBD2 (5 bases each). CDR1 is ENHRY, CDR2 SYGVKD, per germline. The CDR3 has 16 residues. Trimming removed 0 bases from V and 2 bases from J, with 13 bases in between. CDR3 coding DNA: TGTGCCATCAGTGAGTCGACCGGGGCCACACAAGAGACCCAGTACTTC. Residues: CAISESTGATQETQYF.

This clonotype has a count of ten or more. The chain employs TRBV3-1 and TRBJ2-7, with D possibly matching TRBD1 (5 bases). The CDR3 runs to 14 residues. Between the trimmed V and J ends, which lost 5 bases and 2 bases, there was a span of 13 bases. Germline values: CDR1 LGHDT, CDR2 YNNKEL (reference sequence). The CDR3 loop reads CASSSRTPAYEQYF. CDR3 sequence (DNA): TGTGCCAGCAGCTCCCGGACACCCGCCTACGAGCAGTACTTC.

This rearrangement joins TRBV11-3 to TRBJ2-7; D not certain. CDR3 length: 14 amino acids. Trimming stripped 0 bases from V and 0 bases from J, with 6 bases between. The germline V gene encodes CDR1 SGHNT and CDR2 YENEEA. The CDR3 sequence: CASSLDGGSYEQYF. CDR3 nucleotide sequence: TGTGCCAGCAGCTTAGATGGCGGCTCCTACGAGCAGTACTTC. The entire variable domain, with the rest obtained from reference TRBV11-3 and TRBJ2-7, is as follows: EAGVVQSPRYKIIEKKQPVAFWCNPISGHNTLYWYLQNLGQGPELLIRYENEEAVDDSQLPKDRFSAERLKGVDSTLKIQPAELGDSAVYLCASSLDGGSYEQYFGPGTRLTVT.

The chain couples TRBV28 to TRBJ1-5, with D possibly being TRBD1 (5 bases). The CDR3 sequence is 10 residues long. Between the trimmed V and J ends, which lost 5 bases and 9 bases, there was a span of 5 bases. Germline CDR1 reads MDHEN; CDR2 reads SYDVKM. This CDR3 is CASSQGPQHF. CDR3 in DNA: TGTGCCAGCAGTCAGGGGCCCCAGCATTTT.

The CDR3 DNA sequence: TGTGCCATCAGTTACCAACAGGGTAGGACTGCCGAGCAGTACTTC. Its translation is CAISYQQGRTAEQYF. The chain joins TRBV10-3 to TRBJ2-7, with a possible D match to TRBD1 (6 bases). The CDR3 length is 15 residues. CDR1 is ENHRY and CDR2 is SYGVKD in the germline V gene. Trimming cost V 5 bases and J 6 bases, with 20 bases left between them.

The rearrangement links TRBV2 to TRBJ2-6, with D unresolved. Per the germline V gene, CDR1 is SNHLY and CDR2 is FYNNEI. This CDR3 region has 14 residues. V was trimmed by 4 bases and J by 2 bases, leaving 6 bases between them. DNA for the CDR3: TGTGCCAGCAGTGGTCGAACTGGGGCCAACGTCCTGACTTTC. It encodes CASSGRTGANVLTF. Filled out from reference TRBV2 and TRBJ2-6, the complete variable domain reads EPEVTQTPSHQVTQMGQEVILRCVPISNHLYFYWYRQILGQKVEFLVSFYNNEISEKSEIFDDQFSVERPDGSNFTLKIRSTKLEDSAMYFCASSGRTGANVLTFGAGSRLTVL.

This clonotype was seen many times. The V call is TRBV7-9, the J call TRBJ1-1; D not resolved. CDR1 SEHNR and CDR2 FQNEAQ come from the germline V gene (reference sequence). CDR3 size: 12 residues. Trimming removed 9 bases from V and 1 base from J, with 9 bases in between. The CDR3 DNA sequence: TGTGCCAGGACCTTCTCGAACACTGAAGCTTTCTTT. It codes for CARTFSNTEAFF.

The sample holds a few counts of this clonotype. The V gene is TRBV28, the J gene TRBJ1-2; D perhaps matches TRBD1 (5 bases). V lost 1 base to trimming and J lost 8 bases, with 11 bases between them. The CDR3 totals 13 residues. Germline V gene data show CDR1 as MDHEN and CDR2 as SYDVKM. The DNA of the CDR3 is TGTGCCAGCAGTTTATCCGGGGGGTCCGGCTACACCTTC. It is translated as CASSLSGGSGYTF.

This clonotype was seen a handful of times. This chain joins TRBV4-2 and TRBJ2-1, with a tentative D call TRBD1 (5 bases). The CDR3 covers 14 residues. Germline values: CDR1 LGHNA, CDR2 YNFKEQ. Trimming took off 3 bases at V and 6 bases at J, with 12 bases between the two ends. The CDR3: CASSQDTPPNEQFF. As DNA, the CDR3 is TGTGCCAGCAGCCAGGACACTCCTCCCAATGAGCAGTTCTTC.

This chain uses TRBV29-1 with TRBJ2-1; D perhaps matches TRBD2 (6 bases). The CDR3 is 12 residues long. V lost 3 bases to trimming and J lost 9 bases, with 12 bases between them. Germline V gene sequence: CDR1 SQVTM, CDR2 ANQGSEA. CDR3 loop: CSVDGGKREQFF. Here the CDR3 DNA reads TGCAGCGTTGACGGCGGGAAGCGTGAGCAGTTCTTC.

This chain connects TRBV6-5 to TRBJ1-4; D uncertain. V lost 2 bases and J 7 bases, leaving 11 bases between the germline ends. CDR3 size: 14 residues. Germline CDR1 MNHEY, CDR2 SVGAGI. CDR3 residues: CASSYGRYGEKLFF. The CDR3 region has the DNA TGTGCCAGCAGTTACGGCAGATATGGTGAAAAACTGTTTTTT.

Concerning this clonotype: The CDR3 does not end in the conserved phenylalanine or tryptophan, so this is likely a read error. The J gene is TRBJ1-2, the V gene TRBV5-1; D call uncertain. The ends were cut back, 1 base at V and 6 bases at J, with 10 bases in the middle. The CDR3 is 13 amino acids. The germline gives CDR1 SGHRS, CDR2 YFSETQ. CDR3 nucleotides: TGCGCCAGCAGCTTGCTCTCCTACGATGGCTACACCCTC. Amino acid sequence: CASSLLSYDGYTL.